The clone carrying this T cell receptor beta chain was observed a few times. These data come from a study of spatial heterogeneity in lung cancer. Study background: After resection, follow-up PBMC samples were sequenced when available, at a median of approximately 26 months later. Raw sequencing reads included, on average, more than ten appearances of each unique TCR and UMI combination.

Documented time point: blood at routine non-recurrence follow-up after resection. The V gene's germline CDR1 is LGHNA and CDR2 YNFKEQ. V shed 4 bases, J shed 0 bases, and the junction held 2 bases outside the gene matches. CDR3 size: 15 residues. Carried by each TCR cDNA molecule was a unique molecular identifier. Each CDR3 protein is one row after TCRdb ran MiXCR on the 5' RACE reads. The sample has approximately 12,000 distinct CDR3 sequences; 10% are singletons. Source: PBMCs, taken at follow-up. This sequence was found in a female donor with early-stage non-small cell lung cancer. The chain carries TRBV4-2 and TRBJ1-3, with 8 bases identical to TRBD1. The CDR3: CASSLGQVSGNTIYF. The CDR3 bases are TGTGCCAGCAGCCTGGGACAGGTCTCTGGAAACACCATATATTTT.